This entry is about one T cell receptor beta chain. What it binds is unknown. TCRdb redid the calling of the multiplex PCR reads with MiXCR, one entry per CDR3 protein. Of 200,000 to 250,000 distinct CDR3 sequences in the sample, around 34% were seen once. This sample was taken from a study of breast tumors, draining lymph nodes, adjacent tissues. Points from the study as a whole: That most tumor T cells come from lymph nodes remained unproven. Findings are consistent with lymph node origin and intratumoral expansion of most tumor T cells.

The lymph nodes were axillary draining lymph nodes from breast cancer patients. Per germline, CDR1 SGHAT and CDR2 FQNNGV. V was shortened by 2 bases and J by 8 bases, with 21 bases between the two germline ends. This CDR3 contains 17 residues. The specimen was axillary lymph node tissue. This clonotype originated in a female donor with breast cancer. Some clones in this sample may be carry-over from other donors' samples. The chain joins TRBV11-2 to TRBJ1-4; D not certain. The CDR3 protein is CASSLRAPGGKGEKLFF. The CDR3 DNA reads TGTGCCAGCAGCTTAAGGGCTCCCGGCGGTAAGGGAGAAAAACTGTTTTTT.